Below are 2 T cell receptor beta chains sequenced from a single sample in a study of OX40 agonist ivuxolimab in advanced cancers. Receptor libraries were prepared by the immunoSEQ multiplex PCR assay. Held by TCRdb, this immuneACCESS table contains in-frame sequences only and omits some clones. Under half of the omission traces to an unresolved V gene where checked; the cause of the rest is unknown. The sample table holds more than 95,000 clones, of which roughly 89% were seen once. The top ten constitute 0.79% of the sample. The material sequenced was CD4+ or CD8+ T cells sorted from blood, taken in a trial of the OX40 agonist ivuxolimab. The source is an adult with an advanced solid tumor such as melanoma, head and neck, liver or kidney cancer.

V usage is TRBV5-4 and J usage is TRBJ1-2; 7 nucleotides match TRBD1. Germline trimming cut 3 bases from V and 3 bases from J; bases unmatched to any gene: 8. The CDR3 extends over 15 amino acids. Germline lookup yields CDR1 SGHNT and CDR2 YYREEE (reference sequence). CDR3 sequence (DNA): TGTGCCAGCAGCTCCGGGACAGCGACCTACTATGGCTACACCTTC. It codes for CASSSGTATYYGYTF.

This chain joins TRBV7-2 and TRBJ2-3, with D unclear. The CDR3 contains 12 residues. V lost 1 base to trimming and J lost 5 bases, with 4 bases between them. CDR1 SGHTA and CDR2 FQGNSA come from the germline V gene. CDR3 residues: CASSLVVDTQYF. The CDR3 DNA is TGTGCCAGCAGCTTAGTGGTAGATACGCAGTATTTT.